The 25 T cell receptor beta chains given below trace back to one sample, sequenced in a study of T cells after yellow fever vaccination. TCRdb called the 5' RACE reads again in MiXCR, with one record for every CDR3 protein. This sample yields roughly 120,000 distinct CDR3 sequences, of which 7% to 8.5% are seen a single time; roughly 23% belongs to the top ten. The source was CD8+ T cells sorted from PBMCs, collected 45 days after the yellow fever booster vaccination. The receptors derive from a man younger than 45 who received the YFV17D yellow fever vaccine.

This clonotype was seen a few times. This chain links TRBV5-1 with TRBJ2-1, with D unresolved. The CDR3 spans 15 residues. The germline V and J ends were trimmed by 2 bases and 5 bases, with 14 bases remaining between them. CDR1 SGHRS and CDR2 YFSETQ come from the germline V gene. The CDR3 DNA reads TGCGCCAGCAGCTTTGGTGCCCCGACGAACAATGAGCAGTTCTTC. This codes for CASSFGAPTNNEQFF.

This clonotype was picked up a small number of times. This sequence joins TRBV30 and TRBJ1-2; 11 bases agree with TRBD1. Germline V gene lookup returns CDR1 GTSNPN and CDR2 SVGIG (reference sequence). This CDR3 is 14 amino acids long. V trimming: 4 bases; J trimming: 4 bases; junction bases outside the gene matches: 5. The CDR3 protein is CAWMGQGDGYGYTF. CDR3 nucleotides: TGTGCCTGGATGGGACAGGGGGACGGCTATGGCTACACCTTC.

This clonotype showed up just a few times. The V and J genes are TRBV25-1 and TRBJ2-3; D possibly corresponds to TRBD2 (5 bases). The CDR3 is 11 amino acids. Germline V gene data show CDR1 as MGHDK and CDR2 as SYGVNS. The germline V and J ends were trimmed by 4 bases and 8 bases, with 7 bases remaining between them. The CDR3 DNA reads TGTGCCAGCAGTGTCGGGGTTACGCAGTATTTT. Translating it yields CASSVGVTQYF.

This clonotype showed up many times. The V gene is TRBV12-3 or TRBV12-4, the J gene TRBJ2-7; D uncertain. V was cut by 6 bases and J by 1 base, with 16 bases left in between. The CDR3 has 15 amino acids. The CDR3 reads CASSPPLEWSYEQYF. The CDR3 nucleotides are TGTGCCAGCAGCCCACCCTTGGAGTGGTCCTACGAGCAGTACTTC.

In the case of this clonotype: A read error is possible here, since a much larger clone lies one base away. This chain connects TRBV18 to TRBJ2-1; the match to TRBD2 covers 10 bases. The CDR3 loop spans 12 amino acids. Losses at the gene ends were 7 bases for V and 9 bases for J; bases not matched to a gene: 3. Germline CDR1 is KGHSH and CDR2 is LQKENI. The CDR3 coding sequence is TGTGCCAGCTTACGGACTAGCGGTGAGCAGTTCTTC. Encoded protein: CASLRTSGEQFF.

This clonotype was counted ten times or more. This chain joins TRBV27 and TRBJ2-7; 11 positions agree with TRBD2. Germline CDR1 is MNHEY and CDR2 is SMNVEV (reference sequence). The V segment lost 6 bases and the J segment 3 bases; nucleotides outside the gene matches: 4. The CDR3 consists of 14 residues. The chain's CDR3 is CASSTLAGDYEQYF. CDR3 nucleotide sequence: TGTGCCAGCAGCACACTAGCGGGAGACTACGAGCAGTACTTC.

This clonotype was counted at least ten times. This rearrangement joins TRBV13 to TRBJ2-1; 7 bases are shared with TRBD2. The CDR3 runs to 13 residues. The germline V gene encodes CDR1 PRHDT and CDR2 FYEKMQ (reference sequence). V trimming: 3 bases; J trimming: 7 bases; junction bases outside the gene matches: 3. The CDR3 region is CASSFTGRNEQFF. CDR3 sequence (DNA): TGTGCCAGCAGCTTCACCGGGAGGAATGAGCAGTTCTTC.

The chain uses TRBV19 and TRBJ2-7; D tentatively reads TRBD1 or TRBD2 (6 bases each). Trimming removed 7 bases at V and 3 bases at J, with 19 bases between. This CDR3 has 15 amino acids. CDR1 and CDR2 (germline): LNHDA, SQIVND (reference sequence). This CDR3 is CASTLRAGHYYEQYF. As DNA, the CDR3 is TGTGCCAGTACCCTCCGGGCGGGACACTACTACGAGCAGTACTTC.

This clonotype came up many times. The V call is TRBV29-1, the J call TRBJ2-1; possibly TRBD2 for D (6 bases). Germline V gene data show CDR1 as SQVTM and CDR2 as ANQGSEA. Trimming took 7 bases from V and 0 from J, leaving 19 bases between them. This CDR3 contains 16 residues. CDR3 residues: CSGIGGADLSYNEQFF. The CDR3 DNA reads as TGCAGCGGGATCGGAGGGGCCGATCTCTCCTACAATGAGCAGTTCTTC.

The chain links TRBV5-6 to TRBJ2-3; no definite D call. This CDR3 comprises 15 residues. The V gene lost 9 bases and the J gene lost 0 bases, with 17 bases spanning the gap. CDR1 and CDR2 (germline): SGHDT, YYEEEE. CDR3 DNA: TGTGCCATGGGCCCCGGGCGCACCAGCACAGATACGCAGTATTTT. It encodes CAMGPGRTSTDTQYF.

This clonotype was seen ten or more times. J is TRBJ2-3 and V is TRBV12-3 or TRBV12-4; 11 bases map to TRBD2. This CDR3 has 15 amino acids. Unmatched junction bases numbered 7, after V lost 7 bases and J lost 4 bases. In nucleotides, the CDR3 is TGTGCCAGCATCCAACTAGCGGGAGTCGCAGATACGCAGTATTTT. It yields the protein CASIQLAGVADTQYF.

In its sample, this clonotype was seen a few times. The V and J genes are TRBV7-2 and TRBJ2-7; D unresolved. V dropped 5 bases and J dropped 2 bases, with 16 bases sitting between them. CDR1 SGHTA and CDR2 FQGNSA come from the germline V gene. The CDR3 has 15 residues. CDR3 bases: TGTGCCAGCAGCCCAAGTCCGACTGCTACCTACGAGCAGTACTTC. It translates to CASSPSPTATYEQYF.

This clonotype came up many times. The chain couples TRBV20-1 to TRBJ2-1; D unclear. The CDR3 is 16 amino acids. The V and J ends lost 0 bases and 9 bases respectively, with 21 bases between them. Germline CDR1 DFQATT, CDR2 SNEGSKA (reference sequence). CDR3 protein: CSARDIGYQETGEQFF. The DNA for the CDR3 is TGCAGTGCTAGAGACATCGGTTATCAGGAAACGGGTGAGCAGTTCTTC.

This clonotype was counted many times. The V call is TRBV24-1, the J call TRBJ2-3; TRBD2 aligns across 9 bases. The germline gives CDR1 KGHDR, CDR2 SFDVKD. V was pared by 5 bases and J by 6 bases, with 8 bases of the junction left unmatched. The CDR3 contains 15 residues. DNA for the CDR3: TGTGCCACCAGTGTTTGGCGGGAGGGCCGGGATACGCAGTATTTT. Protein sequence: CATSVWREGRDTQYF.

This clonotype came up many times. V usage is TRBV10-3 and J usage is TRBJ2-7; maybe TRBD2 (6 bases). Trimming took off 4 bases at V and 0 bases at J, with 10 bases between the two ends. The germline V gene has CDR1 ENHRY and CDR2 SYGVKD. This CDR3 has 14 amino acids. CDR3 DNA: TGTGCCATCAGTGGGGCGGGGAGCTCCTACGAGCAGTACTTC. Its protein is CAISGAGSSYEQYF.

This rearrangement joins TRBV7-2 to TRBJ2-7; the D is unclear. Germline V gene data show CDR1 as SGHTA and CDR2 as FQGNSA. The CDR3 consists of 12 residues. The V end lost 4 bases, the J end lost 4 bases, and 8 bases lay between the germline ends. CDR3 nucleotides: TGTGCCAGCAGCTCCTCGGGTTACGAGCAGTACTTC. Its translation is CASSSSGYEQYF.

This clonotype was found many times. V usage is TRBV4-3 and J usage is TRBJ2-3, with D hard to call. With 0 bases removed from V and 3 bases from J, the gap between germline ends came to 4 bases. This CDR3 spans 13 amino acids. The germline V gene has CDR1 LGHNA and CDR2 YSLEER. CDR3: CASSQDSTDTQYF. CDR3 DNA: TGCGCCAGCAGCCAAGATTCTACAGATACGCAGTATTTT.

This clonotype occurred many times. The V gene is TRBV5-1, the J gene TRBJ2-3, with a weak D call TRBD1 (6 bases). Trimming took off 0 bases at V and 2 bases at J, with 10 bases between the two ends. There are 15 residues in the CDR3. The V gene's germline CDR1 is SGHRS and CDR2 YFSETQ. The CDR3 reads CASSLVGQFTDTQYF. CDR3 coding DNA: TGCGCCAGCAGCTTGGTAGGACAGTTCACAGATACGCAGTATTTT.

The sample holds many counts of this clonotype. J is TRBJ2-3 and V is TRBV9, with no clear D. The CDR3 is made up of 13 amino acids. Germline CDR1 SGDLS, CDR2 YYNGEE. V dropped 1 base and J dropped 2 bases, with 5 bases sitting between them. The CDR3 DNA follows: TGTGCCAGCAGCGTATTCCCCACAGATACGCAGTATTTT. It codes for CASSVFPTDTQYF.

This clonotype was recorded at least ten times. V and J are TRBV11-2 and TRBJ2-4; the D gene is possibly TRBD2 (6 bases). V was pared by 9 bases and J by 6 bases, with 18 bases between. Germline V gene lookup returns CDR1 SGHAT and CDR2 FQNNGV. The CDR3 has 14 residues. The CDR3 reads CASSGLASGNIQYF. In nucleotides, the CDR3 is TGTGCCAGTTCGGGGCTAGCGAGTGGAAACATTCAGTACTTC. The full variable domain, its missing parts supplied by reference TRBV11-2 and TRBJ2-4, is EAGVAQSPRYKIIEKRQSVAFWCNPISGHATLYWYQQILGQGPKLLIQFQNNGVVDDSQLPKDRFSAERLKGVDSTLKIQPAKLEDSAVYLCASSGLASGNIQYFGAGTRLSVL.

In this sample, this clonotype turned up many times. CDR3 in DNA: TGTGCCAGCAGCATCGGTGGGGACAGCTCCTACGAGCAGTACTTC. This encodes CASSIGGDSSYEQYF. The chain combines TRBV7-9 with TRBJ2-7; the match to TRBD1 covers 7 bases. V dropped 5 bases and J dropped 0; count of bases not matched to a gene: 7. CDR1 SEHNR and CDR2 FQNEAQ come from the germline V gene (reference sequence). There are 15 residues in the CDR3.

Many counts were recorded for this clonotype. The chain combines TRBV14 with TRBJ2-1, with 9 bases matching TRBD2. The V segment lost 0 bases and the J segment 3 bases; nucleotides outside the gene matches: 3. The V gene's germline CDR1 is SGHDN and CDR2 FVKESK. The CDR3 loop spans 16 amino acids. CDR3 residues: CASSQETSGNYNEQFF. For the CDR3, the DNA is TGTGCCAGCAGCCAAGAGACTAGCGGTAACTACAATGAGCAGTTCTTC.

This clonotype was observed many times. The CDR3 DNA reads TGCAGTGCTCGGGACCGACGAACTGGGACTGAAGCTTTCTTT. Its translation: CSARDRRTGTEAFF. The chain joins TRBV20-1 to TRBJ1-1; TRBD1 is a possible D gene (5 bases). The CDR3 consists of 14 residues. Germline values: CDR1 DFQATT, CDR2 SNEGSKA (reference sequence). V was clipped by 5 bases and J by 5 bases, with 18 bases between them.

As DNA, the CDR3 is TGCAGTGCGCGGCCGACAGGGCCCTCCTACAATGAGCAGTTCTTC. Its translation is CSARPTGPSYNEQFF. The chain is built from TRBV20-1 and TRBJ2-1; TRBD1 matches at 7 bases. Germline V gene lookup returns CDR1 DFQATT and CDR2 SNEGSKA (reference sequence). CDR3 length: 15 residues. Germline trimming cut 6 bases from V and 0 bases from J; bases unmatched to any gene: 8.

This clonotype was observed at least ten times. The chain uses TRBV5-1 and TRBJ1-2; no reliable D call. This CDR3 is 15 amino acids long. CDR1 is SGHRS, CDR2 YFSETQ, per germline. Deletions cut 0 bases from V and 8 bases from J, with 17 bases between. This CDR3 is CASSLVSVTPEGYTF. The CDR3 bases are TGCGCCAGCAGCTTGGTTTCCGTGACCCCTGAGGGCTACACCTTC.